The entry that follows covers one T cell receptor beta chain sequence. This entry comes from a study of blood T cell repertoires in COVID-19. Study-wide context: COVID-19 samples, acute and convalescent, were from the United States, Italy and Spain.

Original handling: The authors estimated nucleated cell counts from reference gene primer amplification. TCRdb's table, derived via immunoSEQ multiplex PCR, lists solely in-frame clones and lacks some. That table furnishes V, J and clone size, whereas the DNA furnished D and trimming. Of 130,000 to 150,000 clones detected, roughly 88% appear once; the ten largest clones hold 10%. Trimming removed 0 bases at V and 4 bases at J, with 12 bases between. CDR1 and CDR2 from the germline V gene are MNHEY and SVGAGI. This CDR3 has 15 amino acids. The source material was peripheral blood. The chain combines TRBV6-5 with TRBJ1-1; a weak D match, TRBD1 (5 bases). This receptor was obtained from a man in his fifties or sixties with active or convalescent COVID-19. CDR3 region: CASSYSGGGVTEAFF. The CDR3 coding sequence is TGTGCCAGCAGTTACTCGGGGGGAGGGGTCACTGAAGCTTTCTTT.